The clone carrying this T cell receptor (beta chain) appeared a few times. Its antigen is as yet unknown. Using a J-beta primer mix together with a sample-barcoded 5' primer, a second PCR was run for roughly 7 to 12 cycles. TCRdb itself ran the 5' RACE reads through MiXCR, one entry per CDR3 protein. The sample carries some 800,000 distinct CDR3 sequences, around 45% recorded once. Trimming shortened V by 5 bases and J by 4 bases, and 15 bases separated the two germline ends. Per the germline V gene, CDR1 is LGHDT and CDR2 is YNNKEL (reference sequence). The CDR3 length is 15 residues. This specimen comes from a study of blood T cells in healthy people across ages. Study-level points and caveats: Researchers said unsorted PBMCs prevented a conclusive naive versus antigen-experienced comparison.

The specimen sequenced was blood. The clonotype comes from a man between 60 and 75 years old in good health. This rearrangement joins TRBV3-1 to TRBJ2-1, with D perhaps matching TRBD2 (5 bases). Here the CDR3 DNA reads TGTGCCAGCAGCTCCCTCCAGCCGGGATACAATGAGCAGTTCTTC. This translates into CASSSLQPGYNEQFF.